The TCR beta chain described here comes from a study of blood T cells in healthy people across ages. Study-level findings and limits: Across the age range, TCR beta diversity per million T cells fell in a roughly linear way.

The germline V gene encodes CDR1 MNHEY and CDR2 SMNVEV (reference sequence). The CDR3 length is 15 residues. V dropped 5 bases and J dropped 2 bases, with 14 bases sitting between them. This clonotype occurred a few times. The antigen is unknown. RNA extraction gave at least 5 micrograms of total RNA per sample. For the second PCR, which ran for about 6 to 11 cycles, a sample-barcoded 5' primer and a J-beta primer mix were used. MiXCR, run by TCRdb on the 5' RACE reads, gives a single entry per CDR3 protein. The repertoire holds about a million distinct CDR3 sequences, with under 40% as singletons. The TCR was taken from a man aged 18 to 29 in good health. The rearrangement links TRBV27 to TRBJ2-3; TRBD2 might be the D (6 bases). Sequencing used blood. The CDR3 protein is CASSPLASATDTQYF. CDR3 in DNA: TGTGCCAGCAGTCCCCTAGCGTCGGCCACAGATACGCAGTATTTT.